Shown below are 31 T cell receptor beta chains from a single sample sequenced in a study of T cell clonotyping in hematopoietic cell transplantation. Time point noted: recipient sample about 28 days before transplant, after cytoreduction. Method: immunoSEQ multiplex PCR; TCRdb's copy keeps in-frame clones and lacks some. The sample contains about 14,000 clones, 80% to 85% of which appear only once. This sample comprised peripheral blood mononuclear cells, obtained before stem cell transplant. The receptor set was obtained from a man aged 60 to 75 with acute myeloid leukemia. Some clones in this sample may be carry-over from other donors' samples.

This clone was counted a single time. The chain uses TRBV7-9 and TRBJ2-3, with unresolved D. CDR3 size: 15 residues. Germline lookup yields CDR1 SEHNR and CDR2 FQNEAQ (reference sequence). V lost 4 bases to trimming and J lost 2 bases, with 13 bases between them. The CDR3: CASSSRRSFTDTQYF. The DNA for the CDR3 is TGTGCCAGCAGCTCACGAAGGTCGTTCACAGATACGCAGTATTTT.

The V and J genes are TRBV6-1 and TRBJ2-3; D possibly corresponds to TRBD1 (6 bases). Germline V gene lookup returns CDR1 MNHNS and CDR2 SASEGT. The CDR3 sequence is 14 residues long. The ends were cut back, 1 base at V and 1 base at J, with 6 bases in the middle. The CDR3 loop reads CASSEGQGTDTQYF. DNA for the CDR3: TGTGCCAGCAGTGAAGGACAGGGCACAGATACGCAGTATTTT.

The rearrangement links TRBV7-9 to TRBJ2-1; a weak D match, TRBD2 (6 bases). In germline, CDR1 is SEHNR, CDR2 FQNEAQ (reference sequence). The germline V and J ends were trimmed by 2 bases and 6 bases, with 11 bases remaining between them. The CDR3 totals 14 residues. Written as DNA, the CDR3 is TGTGCCAGCAGCTTAACGGGGCGGGGCAATGAGCAGTTCTTC. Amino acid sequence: CASSLTGRGNEQFF.

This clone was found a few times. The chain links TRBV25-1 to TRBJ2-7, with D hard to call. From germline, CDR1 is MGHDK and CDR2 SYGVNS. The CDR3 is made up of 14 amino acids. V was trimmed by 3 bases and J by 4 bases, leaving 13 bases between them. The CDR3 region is CASSEPSAPYEQYF. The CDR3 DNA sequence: TGTGCCAGCAGTGAGCCCAGCGCCCCGTACGAGCAGTACTTC.

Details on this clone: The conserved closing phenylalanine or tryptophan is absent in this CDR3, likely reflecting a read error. The CDR3 DNA reads TGCGCCAGCAGCCAAGGTAGCGGGAGGAGGACCGGGGAGCTGTTTTCT. Translation: CASSQGSGRRTGELFS. The V call is TRBV4-3, the J call TRBJ2-2; TRBD2 matches at 10 bases. With V trimmed by 1 base and J by 5 bases, 4 bases remained unmatched. The CDR3 runs 16 residues. Germline V lookup: CDR1 LGHNA, CDR2 YSLEER.

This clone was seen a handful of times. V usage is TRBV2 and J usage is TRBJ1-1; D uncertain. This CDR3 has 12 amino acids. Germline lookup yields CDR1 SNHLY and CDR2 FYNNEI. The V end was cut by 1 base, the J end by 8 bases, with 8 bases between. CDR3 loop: CASSEDTREAFF. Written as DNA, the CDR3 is TGTGCCAGCAGTGAAGACACCCGGGAAGCTTTCTTT.

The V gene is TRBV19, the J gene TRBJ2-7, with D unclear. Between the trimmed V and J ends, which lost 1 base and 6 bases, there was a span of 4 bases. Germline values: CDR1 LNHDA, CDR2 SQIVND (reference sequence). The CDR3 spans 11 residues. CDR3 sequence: CASSIGGEQYF. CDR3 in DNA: TGTGCCAGTAGTATAGGAGGCGAGCAGTACTTC.

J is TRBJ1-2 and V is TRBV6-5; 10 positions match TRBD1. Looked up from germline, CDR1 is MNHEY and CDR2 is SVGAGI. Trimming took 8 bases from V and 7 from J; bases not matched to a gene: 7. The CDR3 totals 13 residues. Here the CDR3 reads CASRPTGGSGYTF. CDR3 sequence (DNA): TGTGCCAGCCGTCCGACAGGGGGCAGTGGCTACACCTTC.

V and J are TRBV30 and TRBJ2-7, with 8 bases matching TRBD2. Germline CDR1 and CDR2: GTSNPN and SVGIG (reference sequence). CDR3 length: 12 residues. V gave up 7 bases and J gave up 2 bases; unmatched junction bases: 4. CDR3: CASTGGPYEQYF. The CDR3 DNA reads TGTGCCTCGACGGGGGGGCCCTACGAGCAGTACTTC.

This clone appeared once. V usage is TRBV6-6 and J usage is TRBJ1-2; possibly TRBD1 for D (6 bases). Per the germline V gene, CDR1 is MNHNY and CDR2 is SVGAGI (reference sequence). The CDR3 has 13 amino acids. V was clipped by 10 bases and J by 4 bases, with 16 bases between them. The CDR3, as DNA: TGTGCCACCTCTGGGGGGCTGATCTATGGCTACACCTTC. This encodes CATSGGLIYGYTF.

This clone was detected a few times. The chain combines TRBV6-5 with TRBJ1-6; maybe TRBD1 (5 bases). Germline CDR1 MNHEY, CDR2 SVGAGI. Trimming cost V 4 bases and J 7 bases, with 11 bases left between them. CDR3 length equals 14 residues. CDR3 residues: CASSSQAPNSPLHF. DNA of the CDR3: TGTGCCAGCAGTTCACAGGCTCCCAATTCACCCCTCCACTTT.

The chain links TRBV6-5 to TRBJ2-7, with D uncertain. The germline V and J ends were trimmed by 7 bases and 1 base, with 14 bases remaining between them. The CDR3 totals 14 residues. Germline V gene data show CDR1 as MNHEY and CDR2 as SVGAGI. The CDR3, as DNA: TGTGCCAGCACTCCCTCCGGCGGTTCCTACGAGCAGTACTTC. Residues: CASTPSGGSYEQYF.

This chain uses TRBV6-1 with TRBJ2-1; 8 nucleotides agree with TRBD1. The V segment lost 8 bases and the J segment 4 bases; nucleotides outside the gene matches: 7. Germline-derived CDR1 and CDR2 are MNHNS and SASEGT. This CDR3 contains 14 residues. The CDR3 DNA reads TGTGCCAGCTACCCAGGGGGCGGGTACAATGAGCAGTTCTTC. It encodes CASYPGGGYNEQFF.

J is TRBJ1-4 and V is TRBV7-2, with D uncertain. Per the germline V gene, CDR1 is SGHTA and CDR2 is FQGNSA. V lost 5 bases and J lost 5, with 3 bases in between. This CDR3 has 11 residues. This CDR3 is CASSENEKLFF. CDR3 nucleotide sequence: TGTGCCAGCAGCGAGAATGAAAAACTGTTTTTT.

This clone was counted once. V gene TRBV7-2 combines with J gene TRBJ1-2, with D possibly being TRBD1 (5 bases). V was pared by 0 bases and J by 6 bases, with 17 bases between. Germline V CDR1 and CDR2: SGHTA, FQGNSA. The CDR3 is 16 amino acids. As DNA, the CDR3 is TGTGCCAGCAGCTTAGCGCGTAATAGGGGAGGTGATGGCTACACCTTC. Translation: CASSLARNRGGDGYTF.

Written as DNA, the CDR3 is TGTGCCAGCAGCTCACGAGTAGGGGATCAGCCCCAGCATTTT. This encodes CASSSRVGDQPQHF. This chain joins TRBV7-2 and TRBJ1-5; a weak D match, TRBD1 (5 bases). Trimming stripped 4 bases from V and 5 bases from J, with 12 bases between. Germline CDR1 is SGHTA and CDR2 is FQGNSA. The CDR3 loop spans 14 amino acids.

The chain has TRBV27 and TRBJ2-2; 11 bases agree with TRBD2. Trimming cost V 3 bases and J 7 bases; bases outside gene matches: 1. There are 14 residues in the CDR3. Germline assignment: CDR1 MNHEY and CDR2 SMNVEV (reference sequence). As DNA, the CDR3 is TGTGCCAGCAGTTTTAGCGGGGGGGGCGGGGAGCTGTTTTTT. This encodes CASSFSGGGGELFF.

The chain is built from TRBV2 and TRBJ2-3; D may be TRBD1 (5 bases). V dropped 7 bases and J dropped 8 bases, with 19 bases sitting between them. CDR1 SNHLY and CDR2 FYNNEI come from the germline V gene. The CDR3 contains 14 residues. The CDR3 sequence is CASTSALGQGTQYF. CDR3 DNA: TGTGCCAGCACAAGCGCCTTGGGGCAGGGTACGCAGTATTTT. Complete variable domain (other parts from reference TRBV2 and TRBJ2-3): EPEVTQTPSHQVTQMGQEVILRCVPISNHLYFYWYRQILGQKVEFLVSFYNNEISEKSEIFDDQFSVERPDGSNFTLKIRSTKLEDSAMYFCASTSALGQGTQYFGPGTRLTVL.

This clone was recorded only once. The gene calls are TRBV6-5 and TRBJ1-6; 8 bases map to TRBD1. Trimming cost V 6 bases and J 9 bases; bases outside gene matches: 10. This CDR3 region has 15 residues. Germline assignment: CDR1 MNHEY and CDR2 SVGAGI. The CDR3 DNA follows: TGTGCCAGCAGCCACGCCAGGGGGCGGGTTTCACCCCTCCACTTT. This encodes CASSHARGRVSPLHF.

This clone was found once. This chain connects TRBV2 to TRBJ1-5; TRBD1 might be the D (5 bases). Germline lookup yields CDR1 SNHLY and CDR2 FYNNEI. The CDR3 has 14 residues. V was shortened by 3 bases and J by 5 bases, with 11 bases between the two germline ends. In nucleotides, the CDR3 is TGTGCCAGCAGTGATCCAGGGAGGGATCAGCCCCAGCATTTT. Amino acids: CASSDPGRDQPQHF. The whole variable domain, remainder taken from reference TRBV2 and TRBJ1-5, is EPEVTQTPSHQVTQMGQEVILRCVPISNHLYFYWYRQILGQKVEFLVSFYNNEISEKSEIFDDQFSVERPDGSNFTLKIRSTKLEDSAMYFCASSDPGRDQPQHFGDGTRLSIL.

CDR3 DNA sequence: TGTGCCAGTAGTACAGGGCCAGGAAAGGGTGAGGGCTACACCTTC. Encoded protein: CASSTGPGKGEGYTF. The chain combines TRBV19 with TRBJ1-2; D is perhaps TRBD1 (5 bases). CDR3 length equals 15 residues. With 4 bases removed from V and 8 bases from J, the gap between germline ends came to 20 bases. Germline assignment: CDR1 LNHDA and CDR2 SQIVND (reference sequence).

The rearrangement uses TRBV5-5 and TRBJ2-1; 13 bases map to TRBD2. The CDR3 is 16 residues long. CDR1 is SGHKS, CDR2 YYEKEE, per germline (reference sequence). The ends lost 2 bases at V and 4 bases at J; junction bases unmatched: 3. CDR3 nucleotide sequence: TGTGCCAGCAGCTTTGGGACTAGCGGGGCGTACAATGAGCAGTTCTTC. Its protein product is CASSFGTSGAYNEQFF. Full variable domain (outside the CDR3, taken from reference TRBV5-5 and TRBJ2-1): DAGVTQSPTHLIKTRGQQVTLRCSPISGHKSVSWYQQVLGQGPQFIFQYYEKEERGRGNFPDRFSARQFPNYSSELNVNALLLGDSALYLCASSFGTSGAYNEQFFGPGTRLTVL.

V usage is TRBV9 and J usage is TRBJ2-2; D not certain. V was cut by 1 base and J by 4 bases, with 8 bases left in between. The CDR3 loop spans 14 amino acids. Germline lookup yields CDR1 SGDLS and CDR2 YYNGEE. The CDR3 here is CASSVTELTGELFF. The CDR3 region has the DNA TGTGCCAGCAGCGTAACGGAGCTCACCGGGGAGCTGTTTTTT.

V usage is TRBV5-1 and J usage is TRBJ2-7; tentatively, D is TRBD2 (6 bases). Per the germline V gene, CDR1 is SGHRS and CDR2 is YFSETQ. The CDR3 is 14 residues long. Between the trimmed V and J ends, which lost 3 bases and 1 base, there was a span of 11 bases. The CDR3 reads CASSWGTDSYEQYF. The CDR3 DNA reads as TGCGCCAGCAGCTGGGGGACTGATTCCTACGAGCAGTACTTC.

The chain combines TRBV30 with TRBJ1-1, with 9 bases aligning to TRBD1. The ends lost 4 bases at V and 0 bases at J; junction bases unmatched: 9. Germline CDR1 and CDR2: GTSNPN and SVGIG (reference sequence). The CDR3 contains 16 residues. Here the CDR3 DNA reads TGTGCCTGGACCGGACAGGGGATCGGGATGAACACTGAAGCTTTCTTT. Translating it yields CAWTGQGIGMNTEAFF.

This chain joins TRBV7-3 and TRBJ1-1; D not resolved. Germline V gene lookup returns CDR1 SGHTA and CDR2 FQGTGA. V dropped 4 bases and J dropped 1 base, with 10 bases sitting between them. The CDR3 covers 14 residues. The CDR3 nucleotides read TGTGCCAGCAGCTCGTACAGTGGGAACACTGAAGCTTTCTTT. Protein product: CASSSYSGNTEAFF.

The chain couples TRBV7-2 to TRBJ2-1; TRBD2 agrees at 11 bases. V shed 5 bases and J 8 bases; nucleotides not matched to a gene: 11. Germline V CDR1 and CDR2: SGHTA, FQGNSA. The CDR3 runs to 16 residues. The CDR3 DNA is TGTGCCAGCAGCCTGCTGACTAGCGGGGACCCCGATGAGCAGTTCTTC. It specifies CASSLLTSGDPDEQFF.

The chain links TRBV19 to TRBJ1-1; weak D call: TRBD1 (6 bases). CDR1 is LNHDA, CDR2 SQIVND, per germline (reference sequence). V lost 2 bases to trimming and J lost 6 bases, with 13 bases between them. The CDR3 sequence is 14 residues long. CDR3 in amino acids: CASSITAGQSEAFF. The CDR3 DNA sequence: TGTGCCAGTAGTATAACGGCAGGACAGTCTGAAGCTTTCTTT.

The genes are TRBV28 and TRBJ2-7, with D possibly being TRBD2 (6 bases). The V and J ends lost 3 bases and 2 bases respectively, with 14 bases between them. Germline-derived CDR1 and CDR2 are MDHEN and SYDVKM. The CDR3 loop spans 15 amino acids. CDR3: CASSLRRGGAYEQYF. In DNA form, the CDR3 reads TGTGCCAGCAGTTTGAGACGGGGAGGAGCCTACGAGCAGTACTTC. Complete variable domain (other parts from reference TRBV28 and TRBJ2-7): DVKVTQSSRYLVKRTGEKVFLECVQDMDHENMFWYRQDPGLGLRLIYFSYDVKMKEKGDIPEGYSVSREKKERFSLILESASTNQTSMYLCASSLRRGGAYEQYFGPGTRLTVT.

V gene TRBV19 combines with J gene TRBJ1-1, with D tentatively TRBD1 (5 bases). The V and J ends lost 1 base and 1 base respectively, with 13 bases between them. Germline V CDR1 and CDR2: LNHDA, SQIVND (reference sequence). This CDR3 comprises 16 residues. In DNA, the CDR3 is TGTGCCAGTAGTATAGCGTTGAGGGGCTGGAACACTGAAGCTTTCTTT. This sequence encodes CASSIALRGWNTEAFF. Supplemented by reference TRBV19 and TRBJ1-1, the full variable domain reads DGGITQSPKYLFRKEGQNVTLSCEQNLNHDAMYWYRQDPGQGLRLIYYSQIVNDFQKGDIAEGYSVSREKKESFPLTVTSAQKNPTAFYLCASSIALRGWNTEAFFGQGTRLTVV.

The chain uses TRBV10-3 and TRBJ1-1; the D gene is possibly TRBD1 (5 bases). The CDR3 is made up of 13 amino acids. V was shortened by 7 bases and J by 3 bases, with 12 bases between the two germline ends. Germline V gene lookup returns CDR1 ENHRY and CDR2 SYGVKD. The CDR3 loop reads CAIIRDRDTEAFF. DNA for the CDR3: TGTGCCATCATAAGGGACCGCGACACTGAAGCTTTCTTT.